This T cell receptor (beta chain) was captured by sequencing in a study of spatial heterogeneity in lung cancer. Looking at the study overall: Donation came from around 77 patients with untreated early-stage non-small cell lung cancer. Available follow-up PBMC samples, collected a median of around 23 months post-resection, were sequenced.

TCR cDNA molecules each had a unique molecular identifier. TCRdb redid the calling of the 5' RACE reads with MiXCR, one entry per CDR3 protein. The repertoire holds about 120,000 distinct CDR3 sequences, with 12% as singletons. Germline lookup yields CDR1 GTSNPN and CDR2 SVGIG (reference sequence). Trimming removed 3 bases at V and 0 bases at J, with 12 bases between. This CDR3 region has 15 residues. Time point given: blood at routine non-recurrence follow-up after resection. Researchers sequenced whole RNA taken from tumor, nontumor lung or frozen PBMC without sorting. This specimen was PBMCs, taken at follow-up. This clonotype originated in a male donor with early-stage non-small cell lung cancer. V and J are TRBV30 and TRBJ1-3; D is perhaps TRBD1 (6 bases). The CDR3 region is CAWSPTGPSGNTIYF. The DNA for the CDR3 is TGTGCCTGGAGCCCTACAGGGCCCTCTGGAAACACCATATATTTT. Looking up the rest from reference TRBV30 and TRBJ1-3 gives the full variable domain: SQTIHQWPATLVQPVGSPLSLECTVEGTSNPNLYWYRQAAGRGLQLLFYSVGIGQISSEVPQNLSASRPQDRQFILSSKKLLLSDSGFYLCAWSPTGPSGNTIYFGEGSWLTVV.